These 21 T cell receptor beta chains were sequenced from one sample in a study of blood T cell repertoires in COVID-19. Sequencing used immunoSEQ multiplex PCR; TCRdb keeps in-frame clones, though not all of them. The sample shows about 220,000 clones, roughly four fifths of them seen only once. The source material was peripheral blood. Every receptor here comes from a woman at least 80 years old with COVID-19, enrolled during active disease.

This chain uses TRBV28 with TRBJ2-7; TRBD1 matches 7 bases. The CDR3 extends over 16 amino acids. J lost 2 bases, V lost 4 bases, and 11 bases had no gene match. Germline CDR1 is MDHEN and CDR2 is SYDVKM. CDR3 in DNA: TGTGCCAGCAGTTCATGGGGCACAGGGGACCCCTACGAGCAGTACTTC. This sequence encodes CASSSWGTGDPYEQYF.

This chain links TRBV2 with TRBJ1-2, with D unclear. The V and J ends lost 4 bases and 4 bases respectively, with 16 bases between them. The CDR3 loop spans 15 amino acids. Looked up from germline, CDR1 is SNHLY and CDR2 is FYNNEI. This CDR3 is CASSGTAATFYGYTF. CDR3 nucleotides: TGTGCCAGCAGTGGAACAGCCGCCACCTTCTATGGCTACACCTTC.

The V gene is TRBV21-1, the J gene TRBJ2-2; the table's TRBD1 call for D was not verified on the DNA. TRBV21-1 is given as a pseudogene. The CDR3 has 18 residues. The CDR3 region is CASSFLPGTGWHRGGLFF. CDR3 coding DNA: TGTGCCAGCAGCTTCTTGCCCGGGACAGGCTGGCACCGGGGAGGGCTGTTTTTT.

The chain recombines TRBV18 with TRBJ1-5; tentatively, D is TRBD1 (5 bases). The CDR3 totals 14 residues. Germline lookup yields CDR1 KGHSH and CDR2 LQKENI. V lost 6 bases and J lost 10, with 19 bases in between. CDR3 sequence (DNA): TGTGCCAGCTCCCAGGACGGTACAGGCAATCCCCAGCATTTT. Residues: CASSQDGTGNPQHF.

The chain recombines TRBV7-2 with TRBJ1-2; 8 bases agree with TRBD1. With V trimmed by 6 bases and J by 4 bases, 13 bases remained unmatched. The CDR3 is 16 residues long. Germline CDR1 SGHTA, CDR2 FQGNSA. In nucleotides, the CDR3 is TGTGCCAGCAGACCGGCCCTGGGGACAGGCCCCTATGGCTACACCTTC. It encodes CASRPALGTGPYGYTF.

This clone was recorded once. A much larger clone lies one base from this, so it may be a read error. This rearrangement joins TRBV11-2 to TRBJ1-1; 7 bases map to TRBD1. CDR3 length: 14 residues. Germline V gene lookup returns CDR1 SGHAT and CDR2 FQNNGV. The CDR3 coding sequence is TGTGCCAGCAGGTTAGGGGGCCGGAACACTGAAGCTTTCTTT. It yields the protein CASRLGGRNTEAFF.

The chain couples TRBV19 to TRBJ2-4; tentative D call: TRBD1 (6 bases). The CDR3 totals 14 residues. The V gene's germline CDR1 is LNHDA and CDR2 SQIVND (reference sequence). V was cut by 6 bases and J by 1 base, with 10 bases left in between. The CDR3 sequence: CASRQDRAKNIQYF. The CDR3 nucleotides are TGTGCCAGTAGGCAAGACAGGGCCAAAAACATTCAGTACTTC.

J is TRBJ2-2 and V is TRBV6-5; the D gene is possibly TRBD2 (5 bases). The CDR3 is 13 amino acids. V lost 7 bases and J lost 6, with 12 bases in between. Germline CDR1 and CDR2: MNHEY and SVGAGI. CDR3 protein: CASTSDFAGELFF. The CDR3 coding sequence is TGTGCCAGCACTTCGGACTTCGCCGGGGAGCTGTTTTTT.

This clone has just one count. The CDR3 region is CASSLARDGGEQYF. The DNA for the CDR3 is TGCGCCAGCAGCTTGGCTAGGGATGGAGGCGAGCAGTACTTC. J is TRBJ2-7 and V is TRBV5-1; the D gene is possibly TRBD2 (5 bases). There are 14 residues in the CDR3. CDR1 and CDR2 (germline): SGHRS, YFSETQ. Between the trimmed V and J ends, which lost 0 bases and 6 bases, there was a span of 13 bases.

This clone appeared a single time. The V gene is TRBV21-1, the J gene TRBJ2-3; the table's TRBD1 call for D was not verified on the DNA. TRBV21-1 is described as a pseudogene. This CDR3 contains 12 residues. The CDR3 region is CASSTSTDTQYF. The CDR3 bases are TGTGCCAGCAGCACAAGCACAGATACGCAGTATTTT.

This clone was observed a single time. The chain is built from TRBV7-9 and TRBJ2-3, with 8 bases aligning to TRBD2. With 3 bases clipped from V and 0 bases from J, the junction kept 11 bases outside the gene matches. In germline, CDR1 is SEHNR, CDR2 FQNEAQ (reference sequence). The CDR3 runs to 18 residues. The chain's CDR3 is CASSFSRTSLPSTDTQYF. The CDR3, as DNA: TGTGCCAGCAGCTTTAGCCGGACTAGCCTCCCTAGCACAGATACGCAGTATTTT.

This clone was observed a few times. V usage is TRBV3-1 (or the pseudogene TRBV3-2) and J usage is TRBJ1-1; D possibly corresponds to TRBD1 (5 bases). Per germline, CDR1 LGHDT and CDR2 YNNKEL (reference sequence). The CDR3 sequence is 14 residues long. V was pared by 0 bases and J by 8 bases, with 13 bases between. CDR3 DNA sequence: TGTGCCAGCAGCCAAGATGGCCTTGACAGAGAAGCTTTCTTT. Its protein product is CASSQDGLDREAFF.

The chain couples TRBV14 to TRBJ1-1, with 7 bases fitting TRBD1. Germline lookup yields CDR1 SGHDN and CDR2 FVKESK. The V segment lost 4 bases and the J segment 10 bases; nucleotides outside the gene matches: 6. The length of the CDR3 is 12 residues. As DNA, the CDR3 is TGTGCCAGCAGCCTTTTGACAGGGAGAGCTTTCTTT. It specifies CASSLLTGRAFF.

The DNA of the CDR3 is TGCGCCAGCAGCCAAGATCTTACCGGGAACACTGAAGCTTTCTTT. The encoded protein is CASSQDLTGNTEAFF. V gene TRBV4-3 combines with J gene TRBJ1-1; D uncertain. The germline V gene encodes CDR1 LGHNA and CDR2 YSLEER. The V end was cut by 0 bases, the J end by 1 base, with 9 bases between. The CDR3 runs 15 residues.

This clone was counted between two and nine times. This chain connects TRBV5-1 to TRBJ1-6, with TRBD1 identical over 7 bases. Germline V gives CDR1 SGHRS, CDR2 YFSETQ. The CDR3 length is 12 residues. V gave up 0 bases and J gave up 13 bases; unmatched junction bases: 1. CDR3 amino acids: CASSLEQGPLHF. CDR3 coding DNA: TGCGCCAGCAGCTTGGAACAGGGGCCCCTCCACTTT. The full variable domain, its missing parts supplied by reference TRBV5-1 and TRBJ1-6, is KAGVTQTPRYLIKTRGQQVTLSCSPISGHRSVSWYQQTPGQGLQFLFEYFSETQRNKGNFPGRFSGRQFSNSRSEMNVSTLELGDSALYLCASSLEQGPLHFGNGTRLTVT.

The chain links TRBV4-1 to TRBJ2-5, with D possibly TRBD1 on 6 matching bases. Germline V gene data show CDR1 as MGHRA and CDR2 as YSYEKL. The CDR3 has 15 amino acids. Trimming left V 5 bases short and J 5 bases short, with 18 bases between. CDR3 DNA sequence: TGCGCCAGCAGCGTCAGGGGAGAGCGAGCGGAGACCCAGTACTTC. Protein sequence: CASSVRGERAETQYF.

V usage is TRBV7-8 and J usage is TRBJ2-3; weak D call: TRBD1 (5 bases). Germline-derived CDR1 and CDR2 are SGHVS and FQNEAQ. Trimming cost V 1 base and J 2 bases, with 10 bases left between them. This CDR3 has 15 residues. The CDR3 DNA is TGTGCCAGCAGCTTAGACAGACAGACCACAGATACGCAGTATTTT. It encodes CASSLDRQTTDTQYF.

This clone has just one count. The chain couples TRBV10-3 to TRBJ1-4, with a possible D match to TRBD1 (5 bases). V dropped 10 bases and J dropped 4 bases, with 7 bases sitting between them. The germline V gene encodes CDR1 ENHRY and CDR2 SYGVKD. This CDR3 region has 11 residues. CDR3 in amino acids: CATRGNEKLFF. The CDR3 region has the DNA TGTGCCACAAGGGGTAATGAAAAACTGTTTTTT.

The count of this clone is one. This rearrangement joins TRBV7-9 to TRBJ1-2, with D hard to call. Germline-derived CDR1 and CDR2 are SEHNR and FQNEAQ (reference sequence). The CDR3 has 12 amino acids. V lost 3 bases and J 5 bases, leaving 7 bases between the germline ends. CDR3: CASSLGMYGYTF. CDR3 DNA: TGTGCCAGCAGCTTGGGCATGTATGGCTACACCTTC.

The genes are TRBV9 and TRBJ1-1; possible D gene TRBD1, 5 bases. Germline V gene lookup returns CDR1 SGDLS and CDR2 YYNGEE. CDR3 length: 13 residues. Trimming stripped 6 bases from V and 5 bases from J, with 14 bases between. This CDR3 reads CASTGQGNTEAFF. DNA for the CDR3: TGTGCCAGCACCGGTCAGGGAAATACTGAAGCTTTCTTT.

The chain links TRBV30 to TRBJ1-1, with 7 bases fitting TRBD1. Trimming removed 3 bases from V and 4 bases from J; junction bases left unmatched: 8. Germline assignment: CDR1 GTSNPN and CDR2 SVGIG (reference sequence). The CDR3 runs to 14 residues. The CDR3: CAWRWRTGTTEAFF. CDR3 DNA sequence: TGTGCCTGGAGGTGGAGGACAGGTACCACTGAAGCTTTCTTT.